The T cell receptor (beta chain) described here comes from a study of blood T cells in healthy people across ages. In the case of this clonotype: As yet, its antigen is unknown.

Primed by a sample-barcoded 5' primer and a J-beta primer mix, a second PCR proceeded for 7 to 11 cycles. Every sample produced at least 3 million CDR3-containing paired-end reads. Via MiXCR, TCRdb re-called the 5' RACE reads, giving one row per CDR3 protein. This table has roughly 1.4 million distinct CDR3 sequences, approximately 59% appearing once. The study, taken as a whole, reports: Versus aged donors, long-lived donors had higher diversity and more naive CD4+ cells. When one million T cells were used, diversity estimates were thought to be underestimates.

The study isolated at least 6.5 million PBMCs from each sample. This sequence was found in a man between 18 and 35 years old in good health. Sequenced material: blood.

The CDR3 coding sequence is TGCAGTGCTGAGGAGACGGAGAGCTCCTACAATGAGCAGTTCTTC. Protein sequence: CSAEETESSYNEQFF. J is TRBJ2-1 and V is TRBV20-1; D is undetermined. The V gene lost 5 bases and the J gene lost 0 bases, with 14 bases spanning the gap. In germline, CDR1 is DFQATT, CDR2 SNEGSKA (reference sequence). CDR3 length: 15 residues.